Detailed here is one TCR beta chain. Its antigen has not been determined. No base qualities exist here, and no much larger clone lies one base off it. TCRbeta CDR3 regions were amplified from genomic DNA by means of the immunoSEQ Assay, a bias-controlled multiplex PCR. On the study's bioinformatics: The number of nucleated cells in each sample was estimated by amplification of reference gene primers within the assay. To quantify the absolute abundance of each unique TCRbeta CDR3 rearrangement, sequence reads were collapsed and filtered. For each sample, productive Simpson clonality was calculated as the square root of Simpson's diversity index across productive rearrangements. Sourced from immuneACCESS, this table was stored by TCRdb with only in-frame sequences that have V and J called. A share of the clones is absent; for the studies checked, an unresolved V gene accounts for under half, and the remainder has no known explanation. Clone size and V and J calls were adopted from that table, with D and trimming inferred from the DNA. This sample lists roughly 170,000 clones; roughly nine tenths were detected once. The ten most abundant clones make up under 25% of the sample.

The data derive from a study of blood T cell repertoires in COVID-19 (TCRdb year 2020). A note on the overall study: Samples covering the acute and convalescent phases of COVID-19 were provided by collaborators in the United States, Italy and Spain. The dataset comprised deeply sampled blood TCRbeta repertoires from subjects exposed to, actively infected with, or recovered from COVID-19. The samples were drawn from two sources: the first 160 participants of the ongoing ImmuneRACE study, and over 950 subjects contributed by 6 global collaborators. The prospective study material was composed of cDNA or gDNA derived from T cells, B-cell-depleted T cells, or PBMCs. The repertoires were released in a freely available public database intended as a resource for research on the immune response to SARS-CoV-2. A de-identified subject ID, COVID-19 status, age in years and sex were almost always included in the sample metadata. Where available, HLA class I and class II types were taken from metadata supplied by the sample provider and were not determined by assay-based typing. The paper as a whole reports these results and caveats: The amount of clinical and demographic metadata varied by source and participant and was provided uncurated.

Its CDR3 holds 14 amino acids, cysteine through phenylalanine. The sequence is cut down to CDR3 DNA, 42 bases in frame from base 1. The germline V gene supplies CDR1 SGHRS and CDR2 YFSETQ. Ends trimmed: V by 5 bases, J by 5 bases; bases unmatched to a gene: 7. Each collaborating institution followed its own protocols to collect whole blood in K2EDTA tubes. For TCRbeta analysis, collaborator samples were shipped as frozen whole blood, as isolated PBMCs, or as DNA extracted from either sample type. In this chain, TRBV5-1 is recombined with TRBJ1-1; a stretch of 9 junction bases matches TRBD1. This receptor was taken from a man between 65 and 85 years old with active or convalescent COVID-19. Sequencing was carried out using peripheral blood. The DNA sequence is TGCGCCAGCAGGGTACAGGGGGCCGGTACTGAAGCTTTCTTT. It is translated as CASRVQGAGTEAFF.